Below are 22 T cell receptor beta chains sequenced from a single sample in a study of shared clonotypes between healthy human individuals. The method was immunoSEQ multiplex PCR; TCRdb's version includes in-frame clones alone and lacks a portion of them. The repertoire has 600,000 or so clones, 95% of them found once; the top ten carry 0.11%. CD45RO-negative, CCR7-selected cells formed the naive CD8 fraction, which excluded terminally differentiated effector memory CD45RA+ cells. The sequencing sample was made of naive CD8+ T cells sorted from blood. Receptors originate from a woman in her thirties in good health.

The rearrangement uses TRBV19 and TRBJ2-1; 7 bases map to TRBD1. The germline V gene encodes CDR1 LNHDA and CDR2 SQIVND (reference sequence). The CDR3 extends over 15 amino acids. The junction had 8 bases not matched to a gene; V was cut back by 6 bases and J by 3 bases. CDR3 DNA: TGTGCCAGTAGGGCCCGGGACAGTCTCTACAATGAGCAGTTCTTC. The encoded protein is CASRARDSLYNEQFF.

The rearrangement joins TRBV4-1 to TRBJ2-3; TRBD2 matches 9 bases. The CDR3 is made up of 15 amino acids. Germline CDR1 and CDR2: MGHRA and YSYEKL. The ends lost 4 bases at V and 4 bases at J; junction bases unmatched: 6. The DNA of the CDR3 is TGCGCCAGCAGCCGCCCCCTAGCGGGGTCAGATACGCAGTATTTT. Protein sequence: CASSRPLAGSDTQYF.

The rearrangement joins TRBV9 to TRBJ2-4; D gene ambiguous. The CDR3 is 13 amino acids. V lost 3 bases to trimming and J lost 7 bases, with 11 bases between them. The germline V gene encodes CDR1 SGDLS and CDR2 YYNGEE. The CDR3 DNA sequence: TGTGCCAGCAGCGCCCCTGTGGAGAACATTCAGTACTTC. Translating gives CASSAPVENIQYF.

The chain recombines TRBV11-2 with TRBJ2-4; tentatively, D is TRBD1 or TRBD2 (5 bases each). CDR1 SGHAT and CDR2 FQNNGV come from the germline V gene. V was pared by 6 bases and J by 5 bases, with 14 bases between. This CDR3 region has 14 residues. The CDR3, as DNA: TGTGCCAGCAGACCCCCCCGAGGGGAAAACATTCAGTACTTC. Protein: CASRPPRGENIQYF.

The chain combines TRBV7-9 with TRBJ2-5; D may be TRBD2 (6 bases). The length of the CDR3 is 16 residues. Germline loops: CDR1 SEHNR, CDR2 FQNEAQ (reference sequence). Trimming left V 5 bases short and J 4 bases short, with 20 bases between. The CDR3 coding sequence is TGTGCCAGCAGCCCTACCGGAGGGTATCTGCGAGAGACCCAGTACTTC. Amino acid sequence: CASSPTGGYLRETQYF.

V usage is TRBV15 and J usage is TRBJ2-1; no reliable D call. Germline-derived CDR1 and CDR2 are LNHNV and YYDKDF (reference sequence). This CDR3 is 12 amino acids long. The V end was cut by 8 bases, the J end by 4 bases, with 9 bases between. In DNA, the CDR3 is TGTGCCACCCTGGGCGCGTACAATGAGCAGTTCTTC. It encodes CATLGAYNEQFF.

The rearrangement uses TRBV5-4 and TRBJ2-7; 7 bases agree with TRBD2. The trim removed 1 base at V and 5 bases at J, leaving 12 bases unmatched. Germline CDR1 SGHNT, CDR2 YYREEE (reference sequence). The CDR3 loop spans 16 amino acids. The DNA for the CDR3 is TGTGCCAGCAGCTTGTTAGCTGGACTAGAGGCGGACGAGCAGTACTTC. This sequence encodes CASSLLAGLEADEQYF.

The V gene is TRBV10-1, the J gene TRBJ2-7; 9 nucleotides align to TRBD1. In germline, CDR1 is WNHNN, CDR2 SYGVQD (reference sequence). CDR3 size: 14 residues. J lost 5 bases, V lost 6 bases, and 8 bases had no gene match. The CDR3 protein is CASRRDREANEQYF. The CDR3 DNA follows: TGCGCCAGCAGACGGGACAGGGAAGCCAACGAGCAGTACTTC.

The CDR3: CASSGAQTQYF. The CDR3 bases are TGTGCCAGCAGTGGGGCCCAGACCCAGTACTTC. V gene TRBV27 combines with J gene TRBJ2-5; TRBD1 is a possible D gene (5 bases). The V end lost 5 bases, the J end lost 6 bases, and 7 bases lay between the germline ends. The length of the CDR3 is 11 residues. Germline assignment: CDR1 MNHEY and CDR2 SMNVEV (reference sequence).

This chain links TRBV5-4 with TRBJ2-5; D is unresolved. The J call may not be correct, given that the DNA end is closer to TRBJ2-7. Germline loops: CDR1 SGHNT, CDR2 YYREEE (reference sequence). The CDR3 extends over 12 amino acids. CDR3 nucleotide sequence: TGTGCCAGCAGCTTGGTGGATGACGAGCAGTACTTC. Encoded protein: CASSLVDDEQYF.

The V call is TRBV27, the J call TRBJ1-2; D is uncertain. The ends were cut back, 0 bases at V and 6 bases at J, with 8 bases in the middle. This CDR3 comprises 13 residues. CDR1 is MNHEY and CDR2 is SMNVEV in the germline V gene (reference sequence). CDR3 in DNA: TGTGCCAGCAGTTTATCCCCTGGGAATGGCTACACCTTC. Its protein product is CASSLSPGNGYTF.

The count of this clone is one. The chain uses TRBV28 and TRBJ2-7, with D perhaps TRBD1 (8 bases). CDR1 and CDR2 (germline): MDHEN, SYDVKM. V was pared by 4 bases and J by 4 bases, with 17 bases between. The CDR3 is made up of 15 amino acids. Here the CDR3 reads CASSYYRGRAYEQYF. The CDR3 DNA is TGTGCCAGCAGTTACTACAGGGGGAGGGCGTACGAGCAGTACTTC. Full variable domain (outside the CDR3, taken from reference TRBV28 and TRBJ2-7): DVKVTQSSRYLVKRTGEKVFLECVQDMDHENMFWYRQDPGLGLRLIYFSYDVKMKEKGDIPEGYSVSREKKERFSLILESASTNQTSMYLCASSYYRGRAYEQYFGPGTRLTVT.

The V gene is TRBV4-1, the J gene TRBJ2-2; D tentatively fits TRBD1 or TRBD2 (5 bases each). Deletions cut 6 bases from V and 1 base from J, with 12 bases between. The CDR3 is made up of 15 amino acids. Germline assignment: CDR1 MGHRA and CDR2 YSYEKL. CDR3 DNA sequence: TGCGCCAGCAGTCTCGGGGCAGGGAACACCGGGGAGCTGTTTTTT. It encodes CASSLGAGNTGELFF.

The chain joins TRBV5-4 to TRBJ2-5; the D is unclear. Per germline, CDR1 SGHNT and CDR2 YYREEE (reference sequence). The CDR3 has 13 residues. V dropped 0 bases and J dropped 4 bases, with 7 bases sitting between them. The CDR3 region is CASSLETVETQYF. The CDR3 DNA sequence: TGTGCCAGCAGCTTGGAAACAGTAGAGACCCAGTACTTC. Together with reference TRBV5-4 and TRBJ2-5, the CDR3 gives the full variable domain: ETGVTQSPTHLIKTRGQQVTLRCSSQSGHNTVSWYQQALGQGPQFIFQYYREEENGRGNFPPRFSGLQFPNYSSELNVNALELDDSALYLCASSLETVETQYFGPGTRLLVL.

This rearrangement joins TRBV7-8 to TRBJ1-1, with 8 positions matching TRBD1. V shed 5 bases and J 1 base; nucleotides not matched to a gene: 12. CDR1 is SGHVS, CDR2 FQNEAQ, per germline. The CDR3 has 17 amino acids. For the CDR3, the DNA is TGTGCCAGCAGCCCGCGAAGGGACAGGCCTAGGAACACTGAAGCTTTCTTT. Translated, it gives CASSPRRDRPRNTEAFF.

The V and J genes are TRBV11-1 and TRBJ2-1, with 12 bases matching TRBD2. Germline values: CDR1 SGHAT, CDR2 FQDESV (reference sequence). There are 16 residues in the CDR3. V trimming: 3 bases; J trimming: 4 bases; junction bases outside the gene matches: 4. CDR3 DNA: TGTGCCAGCAGCTTGGGGACTAGCGGGCCTTACAATGAGCAGTTCTTC. Its translation is CASSLGTSGPYNEQFF.

This chain joins TRBV9 and TRBJ2-2; 11 bases are a match to TRBD2. CDR1 is SGDLS, CDR2 YYNGEE, per germline. The CDR3 has 18 residues. V trimming: 3 bases; J trimming: 0 bases; junction bases outside the gene matches: 7. CDR3 sequence: CASSGRGLAETNTGELFF. The CDR3 DNA follows: TGTGCCAGCAGCGGCCGGGGACTAGCGGAGACGAACACCGGGGAGCTGTTTTTT.

The rearrangement uses TRBV14 and TRBJ2-5; unclear D gene. The J call is uncertain, as TRBJ2-7 better fits the DNA end. The CDR3 sequence is 14 residues long. Per germline, CDR1 SGHDN and CDR2 FVKESK. Here the CDR3 DNA reads TGTGCCAGCAGCAGTTACGGGTCCCCGTACGAGCAGTACTTC. Translated: CASSSYGSPYEQYF.

This rearrangement joins TRBV11-1 to TRBJ2-5; D remains ambiguous. Germline-derived CDR1 and CDR2 are SGHAT and FQDESV (reference sequence). V lost 7 bases and J 4 bases, leaving 16 bases between the germline ends. The CDR3 consists of 14 residues. CDR3 residues: CASMDVGQGETQYF. The CDR3 DNA reads as TGTGCCAGCATGGACGTAGGCCAAGGAGAGACCCAGTACTTC.

The chain carries TRBV5-4 and TRBJ1-1, with D uncertain. The CDR3 has 15 residues. V shed 3 bases and J shed 3 bases, with 15 bases lying between them. Germline V gives CDR1 SGHNT, CDR2 YYREEE (reference sequence). CDR3 protein: CASSYPTRGDTEAFF. The CDR3 coding sequence is TGTGCCAGCAGCTACCCGACAAGAGGAGACACTGAAGCTTTCTTT.

The chain carries TRBV5-6 and TRBJ1-1; D not resolved. V was pared by 0 bases and J by 5 bases, with 11 bases between. This CDR3 comprises 14 residues. The germline CDR1 and CDR2 sequences are SGHDT and YYEEEE. The CDR3 sequence: CASSLDTRGTEAFF. In DNA, the CDR3 is TGTGCCAGCAGCTTGGACACTCGCGGGACTGAAGCTTTCTTT. Together with reference TRBV5-6 and TRBJ1-1, the CDR3 gives the full variable domain: DAGVTQSPTHLIKTRGQQVTLRCSPKSGHDTVSWYQQALGQGPQFIFQYYEEEERQRGNFPDRFSGHQFPNYSSELNVNALLLGDSALYLCASSLDTRGTEAFFGQGTRLTVV.

Comments on this clone: The sample contains more than one DNA sequence encoding this CDR3. This CDR3 is CASSQVSGSTDTQYF. CDR3 bases: TGCGCCAGCAGCCAAGTATCCGGCAGCACAGATACGCAGTATTTT. V usage is TRBV4-1 and J usage is TRBJ2-3; no firm D call. CDR1 is MGHRA, CDR2 YSYEKL, per germline. The ends were cut back, 1 base at V and 0 bases at J, with 8 bases in the middle. The CDR3 sequence is 15 residues long.